This entry features one T cell receptor (beta chain) sequence. This clone was counted a single time. No antigen is known for it. Per-nucleotide qualities are absent, and no much larger clonotype sits a single base away. This entry belongs to a study of blood T cell repertoires in COVID-19 (dated by TCRdb to 2019 to 2021). In the study overall: The collaborator samples originated in the United States, Italy and Spain and spanned the acute and convalescent phases of COVID-19. The prospective study material was composed of cDNA or gDNA derived from T cells, B-cell-depleted T cells, or PBMCs. Where HLA class I and class II types were available, the types were taken from metadata supplied by the sample provider, not from assay-based typing. The repertoires were released in a freely available public database intended as a resource for research on the immune response to SARS-CoV-2. Sample metadata almost always included a de-identified subject ID, COVID-19 status, age in years and sex. Deeply sampled blood TCRbeta repertoires from subjects exposed to, actively infected with, or recovered from COVID-19 were included in the dataset. The samples were drawn from the first 160 participants of the ongoing ImmuneRACE study and from 1,254 subjects provided by 6 global collaborators.

One collaborating source in Seattle enrolled patients while the patients were actively infected and followed the patients over time throughout the course of disease. The collaborating institutions used their own protocols to collect whole blood in K2EDTA tubes. For TCRbeta analysis, collaborators shipped samples as frozen whole blood, isolated PBMCs, or DNA extracted from either of those sample types. TCRbeta CDR3 regions were amplified from genomic DNA by means of the immunoSEQ Assay, a bias-controlled multiplex PCR. Concerning the study's data processing: The number of nucleated cells in each sample was estimated from the amplification of reference gene primers within the assay. To quantify the absolute abundance of each unique TCRbeta CDR3 rearrangement, sequence reads were collapsed and filtered. For each sample, productive Simpson clonality was calculated by taking the square root of Simpson's diversity index across productive rearrangements. TCRdb re-hosts the immuneACCESS table, in-frame sequences only. Its copies lack some clones; in the studies checked, an unresolved V gene accounts for under half of them, and the cause for the rest is not known. V and J calls and clone size are copied from that table; D and trimming were computed from the DNA. Recorded for this sample are 130,000 to 150,000 clones; roughly 80% of them occurred a single time. Approximately 5% of the sample belongs to the ten largest clones.

V and J are truncated by 2 bases and 2 bases respectively, leaving an intervening sequence of 15 bases. The CDR3 sequence holds 17 residues, the cysteine and phenylalanine included. Left in the record is the CDR3 DNA by itself, 51 bases read in frame from the first base. According to the germline V gene (reference sequence), CDR1 reads MNHEY and CDR2 reads SMNVEV. Overall study outcomes, separate from this receptor: The amount of clinical and demographic metadata varied by source and participant and was provided uncurated.

Recombination linked TRBV27 to TRBJ2-2; the D gene is not confidently resolved. Sequencing was performed on peripheral blood. This sequence originates from an older woman with COVID-19, enrolled during active disease. The DNA reads as follows: TGTGCCAGCAGTTTAATTTGGCACCTCTCTAACACCGGGGAGCTGTTTTTT. Its product reads: CASSLIWHLSNTGELFF.